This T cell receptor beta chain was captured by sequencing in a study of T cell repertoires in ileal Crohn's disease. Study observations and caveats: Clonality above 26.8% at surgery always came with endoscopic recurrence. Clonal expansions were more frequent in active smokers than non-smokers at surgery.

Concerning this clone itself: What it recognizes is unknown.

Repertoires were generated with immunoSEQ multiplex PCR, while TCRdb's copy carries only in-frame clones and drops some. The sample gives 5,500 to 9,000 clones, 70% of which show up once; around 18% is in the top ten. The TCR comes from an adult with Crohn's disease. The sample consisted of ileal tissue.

The chain's CDR3 is CASGIYRGLGGYTF. In DNA, the CDR3 is TGCGCCAGCGGTATATACAGGGGCCTCGGAGGCTACACCTTC. The chain is built from TRBV23-1 and TRBJ1-2, with TRBD1 identical over 7 bases. TRBV23-1 falls under the ORF class, with uncertain function. CDR3 length: 14 residues. Trimming at V came to 8 bases and at J to 8 bases, leaving 14 bases not matched to a gene.